This TCR beta chain was sequenced in a study of blood T cell repertoires in COVID-19. Looking at the study overall: Material from acute and convalescent COVID-19 was sourced from the United States, Italy and Spain. T cells, B-cell-depleted T cells, or PBMCs supplied cDNA or gDNA.

In the original analysis: Amplification from reference gene primers served as the basis for estimated nucleated cell counts. Only in-frame clones appear in the TCRdb table, and some are missing; sequencing was by immunoSEQ multiplex PCR. From that table come the V and J calls and clone size; the DNA was used to work out D and trimming. The table lists under 150,000 clones, around nine tenths of them singletons, with roughly 8% in the top ten. The germline V gene has CDR1 LNHDA and CDR2 SQIVND (reference sequence). This CDR3 region has 16 residues. The V gene lost 1 base and the J gene lost 5 bases, with 16 bases spanning the gap.

The rearrangement uses TRBV19 and TRBJ2-3, with D possibly TRBD1 on 6 matching bases. This TCR came from a man between 45 and 60 years old with acute or convalescent COVID-19. What was sequenced was peripheral blood. The CDR3 coding sequence is TGTGCCAGTAGTATAGGAGGCTCGACAGGCAGAGATACGCAGTATTTT. It translates to CASSIGGSTGRDTQYF.